The clone carrying this T cell receptor (beta chain) was seen repeatedly, ten times or more. Its antigen is still unknown. At one of its ends the junction is not consistent with the germline gene, which may arise from a read error. This entry is derived from a study of Graves' ophthalmopathy and Graves' hyperthyroidism. For repertoire sequencing, the TCR beta CDR3 regions were amplified from RNA transcripts. The library came from an HTBI-primed first-round RT-PCR and a second-round multiplex PCR. TCRdb re-analysed the multiplex PCR reads in MiXCR, keeping a single row per CDR3 protein. The sample contains about 220,000 distinct CDR3 sequences, around a fifth of which appear only once. The study's findings and limits: Ophthalmopathy could be told apart from stable hyperthyroidism by a 13-signature model (around 90% sensitivity, around 80% specificity). Most thyroid-expanded clonotypes exceeding 0.001 frequency were also found in blood.

The authors isolated PBMCs from about 10 ml of fresh peripheral blood. The CDR3 has 15 residues. CDR1 and CDR2 from the germline V gene are LGHNT and FRNRAP. The specimen sequenced was peripheral blood. The TCR comes from a woman between 50 and 59 years old with Graves' ophthalmopathy. This rearrangement joins TRBV12-5 to TRBJ1-1; D is unclear. CDR3 nucleotides: TGTGCTAGTGGTTTGGTAAACCCGGAGGTCACTGAAGCCTTCTTT. Translation gives CASGLVNPEVTEAFF.